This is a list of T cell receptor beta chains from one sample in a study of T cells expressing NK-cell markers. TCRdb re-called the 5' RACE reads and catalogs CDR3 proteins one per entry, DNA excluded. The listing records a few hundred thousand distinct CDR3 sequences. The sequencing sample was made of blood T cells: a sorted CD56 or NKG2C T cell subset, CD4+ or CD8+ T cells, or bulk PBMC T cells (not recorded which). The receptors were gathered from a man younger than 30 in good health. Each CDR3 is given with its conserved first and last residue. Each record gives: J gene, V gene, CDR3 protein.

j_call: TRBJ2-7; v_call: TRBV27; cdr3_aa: CASHSLAGGVYEQYF
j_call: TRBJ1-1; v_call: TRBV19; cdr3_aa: CASSTTAGGTEAFF
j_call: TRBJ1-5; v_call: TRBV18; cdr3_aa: CASSPSENQPQHF
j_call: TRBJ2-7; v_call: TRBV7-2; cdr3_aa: CASSDRLAYEQYF
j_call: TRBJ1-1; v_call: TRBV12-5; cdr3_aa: CASKAMGTEAFF
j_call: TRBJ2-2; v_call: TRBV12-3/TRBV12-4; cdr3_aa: CASSLGPGTGSTGELFF
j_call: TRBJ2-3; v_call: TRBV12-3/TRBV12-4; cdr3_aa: CATKLTDTQYF
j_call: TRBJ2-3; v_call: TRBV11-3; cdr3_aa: CASSSRGYTQYF
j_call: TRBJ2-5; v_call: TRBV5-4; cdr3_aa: CASRKGQEETQYF
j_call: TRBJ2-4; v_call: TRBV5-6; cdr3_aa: CASSPGGNIQYF
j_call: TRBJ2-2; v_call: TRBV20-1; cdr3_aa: CSATASGGEGAGELFF
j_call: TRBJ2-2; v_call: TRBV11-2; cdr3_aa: CASSLIRGANTGELFF
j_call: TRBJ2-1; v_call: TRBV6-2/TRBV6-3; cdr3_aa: CASSYSEPHSPEQFF
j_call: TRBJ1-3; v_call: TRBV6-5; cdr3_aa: CASSYSDSGNTIYF
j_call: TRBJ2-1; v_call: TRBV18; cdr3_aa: CASSPPSLANEQFF
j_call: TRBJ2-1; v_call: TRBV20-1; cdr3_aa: CSARGLADYNEQFF
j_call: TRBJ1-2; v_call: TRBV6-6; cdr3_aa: CASSRQGEGYTF
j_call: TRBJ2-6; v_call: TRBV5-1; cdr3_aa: CASSQEGRGRSGANVLTF
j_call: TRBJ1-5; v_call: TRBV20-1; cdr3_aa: CSADRANQPQHF
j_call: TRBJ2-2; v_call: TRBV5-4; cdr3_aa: CASSLPGRNGELFF
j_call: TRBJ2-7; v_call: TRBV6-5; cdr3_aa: CASSYFVRGRYEQYF
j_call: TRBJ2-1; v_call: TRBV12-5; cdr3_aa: CASGRPDTSYNEQFF
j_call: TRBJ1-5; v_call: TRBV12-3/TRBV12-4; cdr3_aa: CASSYIANQPQHF
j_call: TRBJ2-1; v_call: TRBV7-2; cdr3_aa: CASSLVGQYSYNEQFF
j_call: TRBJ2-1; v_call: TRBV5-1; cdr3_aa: CASSSTTGSYNEQFF
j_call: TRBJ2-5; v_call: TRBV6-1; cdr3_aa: CASSETANPVETQYF
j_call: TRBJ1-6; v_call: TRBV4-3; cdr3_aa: CASSQDWNSPLHF
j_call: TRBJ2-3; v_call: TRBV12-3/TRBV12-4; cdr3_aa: CASSLSGTITTDTQYF
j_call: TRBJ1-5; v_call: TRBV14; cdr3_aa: CASSPYSNQPQHF